This T cell receptor (beta chain) is from a study of graft-versus-host responses after intestinal transplantation. CDR1 is MDHEN, CDR2 SYDVKM, per germline. The CDR3 has 11 residues. V was shortened by 10 bases and J by 4 bases, with 8 bases between the two germline ends. The data were produced by immunoSEQ multiplex PCR, yet TCRdb's version contains in-frame clones alone and is incomplete. The repertoire includes approximately 24,000 clones, 90% to 95% of them detected once, and less than 2% sits in the top ten. This TCR came from a human patient who received an intestinal transplant, so some T cells may come from the graft donor. The chain joins TRBV28 to TRBJ2-1; D unclear. This specimen consisted of PBMCs, obtained around 38 days after intestinal transplant. CDR3 region: CATHGYNEQFF. For the CDR3, the DNA is TGTGCCACCCATGGGTACAATGAGCAGTTCTTC.